This TCR beta chain emerged from a study of beta chain features in type 1 diabetes. Germline V gene lookup returns CDR1 SNHLY and CDR2 FYNNEI. The CDR3 has 12 amino acids. The germline V and J ends were trimmed by 6 bases and 3 bases, with 8 bases remaining between them. TCRB transcripts that were expressed got sequenced, as all of the isolated RNA had been reverse transcribed. Sequenced naive, central memory and regulatory T cell samples produced an average of about 3.57 million reads. The data were produced by immunoSEQ multiplex PCR, yet TCRdb's version contains in-frame clones alone and is incomplete. The table records a few hundred thousand clones, 30% of them present only once.

The source material was naive CD4+ T cells from blood. The chain has TRBV2 and TRBJ1-2; D is ambiguous. The source of this sequence is a man younger than 35 in good health. The CDR3 bases are TGTGCCAGCAGCTGGGCGCACTATGGCTACACCTTC. This gives the protein CASSWAHYGYTF.